This TCR beta chain stems from a study of shared clonotypes between healthy human individuals (dated by TCRdb to 2019 to 2021). Turning to the overall study: The cohort included three men and two women between 18 and 49 years of age. For each donor, three plates each were used for CD4 naive and CD4 memory, two plates were used for CD8 naive, and one plate was used for CD8 memory. To estimate repertoire size and how much clonotype sharing occurs between individuals, the study deeply sequenced the blood TCR repertoires of about five healthy adults. To increase sequencing depth and limit assay-specific biases, TCR repertoire library preparation and sequencing were carried out by different laboratories using diverse techniques. Between about 0.9 and 10 billion PBMCs per donor were obtained by leukapheresis. What the authors observed across the whole study: The small number of donors limited the genetic and exposure-history diversity represented. Pairwise subsampling led to the expectation that sequencing depth would affect the degree of clonotype sharing among donors. Across a handful of donors, roughly 5.1% of naive CD4, around 3.3% of naive CD8, approximately 2.5% of memory CD4, and 0.3% to 0.45% of memory CD8 clonotypes were shared. Clonotypes shared by all four sorted-subset donors showed higher generation probabilities than non-shared clonotypes. Incomplete sequencing was indicated by rarefaction of sorted-subset datasets, despite the large sequencing depth. Sampling was restricted to blood, and TCR repertoires in tissues likely differ from the TCR repertoires found in blood. Larger estimated clonotype richness was generally found for naive subsets than for memory subsets.

CDR1 and CDR2, looked up from the germline V gene, are ENHRY and SYGVKD. Measured from the cysteine to the phenylalanine, the CDR3 is 16 residues long. Only CDR3 DNA remains: 48 bases, in frame from the first base. At the junction V is shortened by 6 bases and J by 7 bases; bases outside the gene matches: 14. Points on this clone: The specificity of this receptor is unknown. No quality values exist for individual bases; no much larger clone is one base distant.

TCR CDR3 regions were amplified from genomic DNA by multiplex PCR using the deep immunoSEQ assay. For each cell subset, the extracted genomic DNA was distributed evenly across all wells of several immunoSEQ 96-well plates, and each plate served as one replicate. Each replicate PCR for sorted subsets received 150 to 250 ng genomic DNA, equal to roughly 29,000 T cell genomes. Purified libraries were quantified with a Qubit 3.0 fluorometer, sized on a Bioanalyzer 2100, and re-quantified with the KAPA Library Quantification kit. Each immunoSEQ 96-well plate was sequenced on its own single-read 150-cycle Illumina NextSeq 550 flow cell. Under the source paper's analysis protocol: Because the immunoSEQ output included only junctional sequences and no quality scores, the filtering could not be the same as the filtering used for full-length reads. To assign V/J genes and CDR3, sequences were annotated against IMGT germline references using PyIR, a Python wrapper for IgBLAST v1.9. Reads with weak V/J assignments (E-value above 1e-6), missing CDR3, stop codons, out-of-frame junctions, or ambiguous translated residues were removed. V3J clonotypes were defined as sequences sharing an identical inferred V gene, J gene, and CDR3 amino acid sequence. Percentage overlap between repertoires was calculated by dividing the number of shared unique clonotypes by the size of the smaller repertoire. Three approaches were used to assess repertoire richness: RTK rarefaction, the Chao1 estimator, and Recon v2.1 estimates of unobserved clonotypes. Generation probabilities for all TCRbeta clonotypes obtained by the gDNA method from a handful of donors were computed using OLGA. Imported from immuneACCESS, the table was reduced by TCRdb to in-frame sequences with V and J called. These copies leave out some clones; in studies compared against another copy, an unresolved V gene accounts for under half, and the cause of the remainder is not known. D and trimming were read from the DNA, whereas the V and J calls and clone size are those reported in that table. In all, the sample holds around 2,000,000 clones, and about 94% of those were seen once. The leading ten clones occupy about 1.1% of the sample.

CD8 naive samples were CD45RO-negative cells positively selected for CCR7, giving a CD45RA+CCR7+ population that excluded TemRA cells. The donors were healthy, HIV-negative adults who had no recently reported acute infections or vaccinations. Only Caucasian adults living in Nashville, Tennessee, USA were represented among the donors. After blood collection by leukapheresis, PBMCs were isolated using Ficoll-Histopaque density gradient centrifugation and then cryopreserved in the vapor phase of liquid nitrogen. Analytical flow cytometry was used to check the purity and quantity of each magnetically sorted T cell population. Genomic DNA was isolated from every sorted fraction and measured by UV absorbance on a Nanodrop 2000c.

The TCR sequence derives from a man aged 18 to 35 in good health. The sequence joins TRBV10-3 to TRBJ1-2, with 10 bases in between that match TRBD1. Input material: naive CD8+ T cells sorted from blood. This sample's cell subset or site label indicates: CD45RA+CCR7+. The sequence in DNA is TGTGCCATCAGGAACTTGGGGACAGGGGTGTTCGTTGGCTACACCTTC. This is translated as CAIRNLGTGVFVGYTF.